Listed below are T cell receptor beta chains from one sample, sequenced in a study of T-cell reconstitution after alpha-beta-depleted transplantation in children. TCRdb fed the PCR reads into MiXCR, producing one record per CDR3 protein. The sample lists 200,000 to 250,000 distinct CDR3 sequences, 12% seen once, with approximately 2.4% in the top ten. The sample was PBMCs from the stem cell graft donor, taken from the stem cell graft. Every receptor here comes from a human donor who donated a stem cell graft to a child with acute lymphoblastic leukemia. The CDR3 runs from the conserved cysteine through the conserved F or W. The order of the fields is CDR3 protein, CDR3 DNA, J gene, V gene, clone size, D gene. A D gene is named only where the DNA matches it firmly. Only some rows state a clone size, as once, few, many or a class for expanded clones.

CSVRDRAAKNIQYF | TGCAGCGTTCGGGACAGGGCGGCCAAAAACATTCAGTACTTC | TRBJ2-4 | TRBV29-1 | many | TRBD1
CASSSLGLAYYEQYF | TGTGCCAGCAGCTCACTTGGACTAGCTTACTACGAGCAGTACTTC | TRBJ2-7 | TRBV5-6 | many | TRBD2
CASSERQEVGQPQHF | TGTGCCAGCAGCGAAAGACAGGAGGTCGGTCAGCCCCAGCATTTT | TRBJ1-5 | TRBV12-3/TRBV12-4 | many | -
CASSQGAGGRSNEQFF | TGCGCCAGCAGCCAAGGGGCCGGGGGGCGTTCGAATGAGCAGTTCTTC | TRBJ2-1 | TRBV4-3 | many | -
CSAAGQNNYGYTF | TGCAGCGCCGCGGGACAAAATAACTATGGCTACACCTTC | TRBJ1-2 | TRBV29-1 | many | -
CASSLRGGRNEQFF | TGTGCCAGCAGCTTGAGGGGGGGCCGGAATGAGCAGTTCTTC | TRBJ2-1 | TRBV5-5 | many | -
CASSRTGMHEQFF | TGTGCCAGCAGCCGGACAGGGATGCATGAGCAGTTCTTC | TRBJ2-1 | TRBV9 | many | TRBD1
CASSLDGRASPYYGYTF | TGCGCCAGCAGCTTGGATGGCAGGGCGAGCCCCTATTATGGCTACACCTTC | TRBJ1-2 | TRBV5-1 | - | -
CASSLSYEQFF | TGTGCCAGCAGCTTAAGTTATGAGCAGTTCTTC | TRBJ2-1 | TRBV7-2 | many | -
CASSLGHANTGELFF | TGTGCCAGCAGTTTGGGACATGCGAACACCGGGGAGCTGTTTTTT | TRBJ2-2 | TRBV28 | few | -
CASSSKGPDTQYF | TGTGCCAGCAGTTCCAAAGGGCCGGATACGCAGTATTTT | TRBJ2-3 | TRBV7-9 | many | -
CASSSGQLNYGYTF | TGTGCCAGCAGCTCGGGACAGCTGAACTATGGCTACACCTTC | TRBJ1-2 | TRBV5-4 | many | TRBD1